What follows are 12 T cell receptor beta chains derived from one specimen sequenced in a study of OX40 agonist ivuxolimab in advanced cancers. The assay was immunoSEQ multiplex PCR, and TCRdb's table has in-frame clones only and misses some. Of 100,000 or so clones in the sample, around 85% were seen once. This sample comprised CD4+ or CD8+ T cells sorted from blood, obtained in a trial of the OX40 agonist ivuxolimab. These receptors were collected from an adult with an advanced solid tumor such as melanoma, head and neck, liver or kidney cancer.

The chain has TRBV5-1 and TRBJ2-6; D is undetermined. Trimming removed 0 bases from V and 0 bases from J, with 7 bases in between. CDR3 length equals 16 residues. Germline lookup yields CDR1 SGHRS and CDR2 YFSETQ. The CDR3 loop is CASSLASYSGANVLTF. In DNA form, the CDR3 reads TGCGCCAGCAGCTTGGCCAGCTACTCTGGGGCCAACGTCCTGACTTTC.

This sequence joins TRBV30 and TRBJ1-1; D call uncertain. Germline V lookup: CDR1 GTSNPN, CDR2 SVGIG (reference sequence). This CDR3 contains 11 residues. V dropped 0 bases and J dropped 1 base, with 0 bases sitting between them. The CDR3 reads CAWSVNTEAFF. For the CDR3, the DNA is TGTGCCTGGAGTGTGAACACTGAAGCTTTCTTT.

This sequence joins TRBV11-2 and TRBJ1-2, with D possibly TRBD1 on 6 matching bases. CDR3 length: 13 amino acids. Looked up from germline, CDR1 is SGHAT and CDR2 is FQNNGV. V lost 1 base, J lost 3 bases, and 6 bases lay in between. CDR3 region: CASSLGQDYGYTF. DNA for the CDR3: TGTGCCAGCAGCTTAGGACAGGACTATGGCTACACCTTC.

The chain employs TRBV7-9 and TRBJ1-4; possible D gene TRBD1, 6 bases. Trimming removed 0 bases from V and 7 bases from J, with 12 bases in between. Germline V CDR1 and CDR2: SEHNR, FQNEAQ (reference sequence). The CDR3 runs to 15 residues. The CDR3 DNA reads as TGTGCCAGCAGCTTAGCGGGGGGGCCAGGTGAAAAACTGTTTTTT. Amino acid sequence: CASSLAGGPGEKLFF.

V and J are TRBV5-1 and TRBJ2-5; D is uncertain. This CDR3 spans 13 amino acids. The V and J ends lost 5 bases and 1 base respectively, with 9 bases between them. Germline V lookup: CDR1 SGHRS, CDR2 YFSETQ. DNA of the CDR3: TGCGCCAGCAGATGGCAGCTCCAAGAGACCCAGTACTTC. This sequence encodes CASRWQLQETQYF.

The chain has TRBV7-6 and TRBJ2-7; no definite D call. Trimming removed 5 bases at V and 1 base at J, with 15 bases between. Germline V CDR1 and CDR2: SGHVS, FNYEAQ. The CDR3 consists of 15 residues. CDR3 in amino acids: CASSLGGYGSYEQYF. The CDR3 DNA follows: TGTGCCAGCAGCCTTGGCGGCTACGGGTCCTACGAGCAGTACTTC.

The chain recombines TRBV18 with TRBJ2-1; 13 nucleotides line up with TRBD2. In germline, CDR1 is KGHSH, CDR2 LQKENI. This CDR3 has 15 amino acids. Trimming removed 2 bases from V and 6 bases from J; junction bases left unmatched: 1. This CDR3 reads CASSPTSGGANEQFF. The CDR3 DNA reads TGTGCCAGCTCACCAACTAGCGGGGGGGCCAATGAGCAGTTCTTC. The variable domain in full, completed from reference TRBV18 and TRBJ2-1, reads NAGVMQNPRHLVRRRGQEARLRCSPMKGHSHVYWYRQLPEEGLKFMVYLQKENIIDESGMPKERFSAEFPKEGPSILRIQQVVRGDSAAYFCASSPTSGGANEQFFGPGTRLTVL.

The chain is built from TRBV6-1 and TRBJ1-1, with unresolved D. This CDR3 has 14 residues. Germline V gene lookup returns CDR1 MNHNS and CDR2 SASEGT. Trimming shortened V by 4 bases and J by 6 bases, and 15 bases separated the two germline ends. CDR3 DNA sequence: TGTGCCAGCAGTGTATTAGGGTCCTACGCTGAAGCTTTCTTT. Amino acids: CASSVLGSYAEAFF.

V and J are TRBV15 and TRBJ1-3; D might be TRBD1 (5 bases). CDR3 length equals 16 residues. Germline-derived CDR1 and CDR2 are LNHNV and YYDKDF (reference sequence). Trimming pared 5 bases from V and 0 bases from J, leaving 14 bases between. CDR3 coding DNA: TGTGCCACCAGCGCCCCCGGGACCGCCTCTGGAAACACCATATATTTT. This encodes CATSAPGTASGNTIYF.

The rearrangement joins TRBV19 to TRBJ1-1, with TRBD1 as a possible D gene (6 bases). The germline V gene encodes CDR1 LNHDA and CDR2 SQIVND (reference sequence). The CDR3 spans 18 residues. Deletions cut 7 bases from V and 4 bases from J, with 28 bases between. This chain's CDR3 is CASTRIGVGARRGTEAFF. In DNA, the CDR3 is TGTGCCAGTACCCGTATTGGCGTGGGGGCAAGGCGGGGCACTGAAGCTTTCTTT. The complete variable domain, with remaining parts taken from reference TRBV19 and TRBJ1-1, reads DGGITQSPKYLFRKEGQNVTLSCEQNLNHDAMYWYRQDPGQGLRLIYYSQIVNDFQKGDIAEGYSVSREKKESFPLTVTSAQKNPTAFYLCASTRIGVGARRGTEAFFGQGTRLTVV.

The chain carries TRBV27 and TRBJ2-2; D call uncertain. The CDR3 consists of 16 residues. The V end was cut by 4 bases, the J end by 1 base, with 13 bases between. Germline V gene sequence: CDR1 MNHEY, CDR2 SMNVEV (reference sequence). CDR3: CASSSTRNKNTGELFF. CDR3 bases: TGTGCCAGCAGTTCAACAAGAAACAAGAACACCGGGGAGCTGTTTTTT.

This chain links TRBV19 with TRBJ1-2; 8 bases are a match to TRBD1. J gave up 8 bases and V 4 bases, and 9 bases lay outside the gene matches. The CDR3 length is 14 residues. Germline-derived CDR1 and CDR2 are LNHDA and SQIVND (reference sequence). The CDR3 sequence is CASSTETRTGGYTF. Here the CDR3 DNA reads TGTGCCAGTAGTACAGAGACGAGGACAGGGGGCTACACCTTC.